One and the same sample provided the 23 T cell receptor beta chains below, sequenced in a study of tumor and adjacent non-tumor tissue in lung cancer. No cell sorting was done before RNA was extracted from the tissue. The normal lung tissue was taken more than 3 cm from the tumor edge. TCRbeta libraries were built with three rounds of nested PCR, modified from ARM-PCR. TCRdb ran MiXCR on the multiplex PCR reads and lists one entry per CDR3 protein. The sample has tens of thousands of distinct CDR3 sequences; 55% to 65% are singletons. Sequencing was carried out using distant non-tumor lung tissue. Receptors were obtained from a woman in her 70s with non-small cell lung cancer.

The genes are TRBV29-1 and TRBJ2-1, with D perhaps TRBD1 (6 bases). CDR1 is SQVTM, CDR2 ANQGSEA, per germline. The CDR3 consists of 14 residues. The CDR3 DNA follows: TGCAGTGCCAAGGACAGTGCGACCTGCAATGAGCAGTTCTTC. As protein: CSAKDSATCNEQFF.

In the case of this clonotype: One end of the junction is discordant with germline, which a read error may explain. This chain joins TRBV4-1 and TRBJ2-3; 9 bases match TRBD1. Germline loops: CDR1 MGHRA, CDR2 YSYEKL. This CDR3 is 18 amino acids long. CDR3 sequence (DNA): TGCGCCATCAGCCAAGGCCATCTCCGGGACAGGGTCGTGCATACGCAGTACTTT. This codes for CAISQGHLRDRVVHTQYF.

This clonotype has a single count. Here the CDR3 omits its conserved ending phenylalanine or tryptophan, so a read error is the likely source. The rearrangement links TRBV28 to TRBJ2-7, with D perhaps assigned TRBD1 or TRBD2 (7 bases each). CDR3 size: 15 residues. CDR1 and CDR2 from the germline V gene are MDHEN and SYDVKM. CDR3 sequence: CAGSLLGGGLYEQYS. The CDR3 DNA reads as TGTGCCGGCAGTTTATTGGGAGGGGGCCTCTACGAGCAGTACTCC.

This chain joins TRBV19 and TRBJ2-5, with 8 bases aligning to TRBD1. CDR1 and CDR2 (germline): LNHDA, SQIVND (reference sequence). The CDR3 loop spans 14 amino acids. Trimming at V came to 6 bases and at J to 7 bases, leaving 10 bases not matched to a gene. CDR3 coding DNA: TGTGCCAGTAGCCCTGGACAGGGCCTGGGGACCCAGTACTTC. This codes for CASSPGQGLGTQYF.

The chain combines TRBV12-3 or TRBV12-4 with TRBJ2-7, with 10 bases matching TRBD2. This CDR3 is 15 amino acids long. In DNA, the CDR3 is TGTGTCAACAGTCCTAGCGGGAGAGGGTCCTACGAGCAGTACTTC. Translation gives CVNSPSGRGSYEQYF.

This clonotype was counted at least ten times. The chain couples TRBV28 to TRBJ1-5; 8 positions match TRBD1. The CDR3 is made up of 16 amino acids. V was clipped by 7 bases and J by 2 bases; unmatched bases: 10. The germline V gene has CDR1 MDHEN and CDR2 SYDVKM. CDR3 DNA: TGTGCCAGCAATCCCGGAGGACAGGGCGGCAATCAGCCCCAGCATTTT. Translation: CASNPGGQGGNQPQHF. The full variable domain, completed using reference TRBV28 and TRBJ1-5, is DVKVTQSSRYLVKRTGEKVFLECVQDMDHENMFWYRQDPGLGLRLIYFSYDVKMKEKGDIPEGYSVSREKKERFSLILESASTNQTSMYLCASNPGGQGGNQPQHFGDGTRLSIL.

About this clonotype: One junction end does not reproduce the germline sequence, and a read error may be involved. The rearrangement joins TRBV5-1 to TRBJ2-1; TRBD2 matches 16 bases. The germline gives CDR1 SGHRS, CDR2 YFSETQ. This CDR3 spans 16 amino acids. CDR3 nucleotides: TGCGCAAGCAGCCCAGGGACTAGCGGGAGGGCCGGTGAGCAGTCCTTC. Its protein is CASSPGTSGRAGEQSF.

Points on this clonotype: The germline gene is not matched at one end of the junction; a read error may be the cause. The chain carries TRBV4-2 and TRBJ1-4; no clear D. The CDR3 spans 16 residues. Germline V gives CDR1 LGHNA, CDR2 YNFKEQ. The CDR3 region is CTSSQDWESQNEKLFF. The CDR3 nucleotides read TGTACCAGCAGCCAAGATTGGGAAAGTCAGAATGAAAAGCTGTTTTTT.

As for this clonotype: One end of the junction varies from germline; a read error may be responsible. CDR3 sequence reads: CVISELRDNEQFF. The CDR3 DNA reads TGTGTCATCAGTGAACTCCGTGATAATGAGCAGTTCTTC. The V and J genes are TRBV10-3 and TRBJ2-1; D unclear. The CDR3 has 13 residues. The germline gives CDR1 ENHRY, CDR2 SYGVKD.

As concerns this clonotype: Likely a read error: the CDR3 ends without its conserved phenylalanine or tryptophan. The chain carries TRBV6-5 and TRBJ2-7; 8 bases match TRBD1. The germline gives CDR1 MNHEY, CDR2 SVGAGI. The CDR3 runs 14 residues. The V gene end was trimmed by 11 bases and the J gene end by 5 bases; junction bases not matched to a gene: 14. CDR3 protein: CAGTPTGDRNEQYS. The DNA of the CDR3 is TGTGCCGGCACCCCGACAGGGGATAGGAACGAGCAGTACTCC.

The chain employs TRBV6-2 or TRBV6-3 and TRBJ2-1; 8 bases are a match to TRBD1. Looked up from germline, CDR1 is MNHEY and CDR2 is SVGEGT. With 9 bases clipped from V and 8 bases from J, the junction kept 15 bases outside the gene matches. This CDR3 has 15 amino acids. The CDR3: CASGYGQGARDEQFF. CDR3 sequence (DNA): TGTGCCAGTGGTTACGGGCAGGGGGCGCGGGATGAGCAGTTCTTC.

The sample holds many counts of this clonotype. The chain joins TRBV10-3 to TRBJ1-2, with 10 positions matching TRBD1. The CDR3 totals 16 residues. With V trimmed by 6 bases and J by 8 bases, 15 bases remained unmatched. CDR1 ENHRY and CDR2 SYGVKD come from the germline V gene. CDR3 sequence: CAISVPGQGVGQGYTF. In DNA form, the CDR3 reads TGTGCCATCAGCGTACCTGGACAGGGGGTAGGACAGGGCTACACCTTC.

For this clonotype: Mismatch with germline at one junction end may stem from a read error. Here the CDR3 reads CASNHRTESTEAFF. DNA for the CDR3: TGCGCCAGCAACCACCGAACAGAGAGCACTGAAGCATTCTTT. This chain connects TRBV4-1 to TRBJ1-1; D remains ambiguous. The CDR3 consists of 14 residues. Germline CDR1 MGHRA, CDR2 YSYEKL.

Notes on this clonotype: Mismatch with germline at one junction end may stem from a read error. V usage is TRBV6-2 or TRBV6-3 and J usage is TRBJ2-1; 8 bases are shared with TRBD1. Germline V gives CDR1 MNHEY, CDR2 SVGEGT. This CDR3 spans 15 amino acids. CDR3 nucleotides: TGTGTCAGCACTCGGAACCAGGGGGCGCGGAATGAGCAATTCTTC. This sequence encodes CVSTRNQGARNEQFF.

On this clonotype: Likely a read error: the CDR3 ends without its conserved phenylalanine or tryptophan. This sequence joins TRBV11-1 and TRBJ1-1; no clear D. Germline V gene data show CDR1 as SGHAT and CDR2 as FQDESV (reference sequence). The CDR3 consists of 14 residues. The CDR3 sequence is CASSLSGIRTEAFL. The CDR3 bases are TGTGCCAGTAGCTTGTCAGGAATTAGGACTGAAGCTTTCCTT.

Concerning this clonotype itself: The conserved final phenylalanine or tryptophan is absent from the CDR3, which likely points to a read error. This chain links TRBV4-1 with TRBJ1-6, with D maybe TRBD1 (5 bases). Germline CDR1 and CDR2: MGHRA and YSYEKL. The CDR3 consists of 14 residues. In DNA, the CDR3 is TGTGCCAGCAACACACGGGACGAGGGTTCACCCCTCCACTAT. Translated: CASNTRDEGSPLHY.

On this clonotype itself: No conserved phenylalanine or tryptophan ends this CDR3, so it is likely a read error. The DNA is omitted, as the CDR3 cannot be located on it reliably, and the CDR3 follows TCRdb's listing. The chain uses TRBV29-1 and TRBJ1-1; TRBD1 reflects the table's D call only, with no check against the DNA. Germline CDR1 reads SQVTM; CDR2 reads ANQGSEA. Termini included, the CDR3 measures 15 amino acids. The CDR3 spells CSVEDGGRGDTEVFI.

The chain carries TRBV6-6 and TRBJ1-2; 7 bases are a match to TRBD1. CDR1 is MNHNY and CDR2 is SVGAGI in the germline V gene (reference sequence). The CDR3 runs 14 residues. V shed 7 bases, J shed 10 bases, and the junction held 15 bases outside the gene matches. For the CDR3, the DNA is TGTGCCAGCAACACCGCGACAGGGCGGAGTGACTACACCTTC. Its translation: CASNTATGRSDYTF.

This clonotype appeared many times. CDR3 nucleotides: TGCAGTGCTAGTCCGGATACCAACGAGCAGTACTTC. Its protein is CSASPDTNEQYF. The rearrangement uses TRBV20-1 and TRBJ2-7; D gene uncertain. The V end lost 3 bases, the J end lost 5 bases, and 11 bases lay between the germline ends. The germline gives CDR1 DFQATT, CDR2 SNEGSKA (reference sequence). The CDR3 has 12 amino acids.

Details on this clonotype: This is likely a read error, given that the CDR3 carries no conserved phenylalanine or tryptophan at its end. The DNA is left out, because the CDR3 cannot be placed on it with certainty; the CDR3 is given as TCRdb lists it. The chain uses TRBV4-2 and TRBJ2-7; the table's D call TRBD2 went unverified against the DNA. Per germline, CDR1 LGHNA and CDR2 YNFKEQ. A total of 22 residues make up the CDR3, ends included. The CDR3 is CASSQVFIRLLAVLPSSYEQYL.

As regards this clonotype: This CDR3 fails to terminate in the conserved phenylalanine or tryptophan, so it likely reflects a read error. The DNA is left out, because the CDR3 cannot be placed on it with certainty; the CDR3 is given as TCRdb lists it. The chain has TRBV30 and TRBJ2-1; the table names TRBD1, a call not compared with the DNA. The CDR3 region is 13 residues in length, termini included. Per germline, CDR1 GTSNPN and CDR2 SVGIG (reference sequence). CDR3 sequence reads: CAWASSSRGRGFV.

This chain connects TRBV20-1 to TRBJ2-5, with 9 bases lining up with TRBD2. J was trimmed by 5 bases and V by 2 bases; bases with no gene match: 6. CDR1 and CDR2 from the germline V gene are DFQATT and SNEGSKA (reference sequence). This CDR3 has 14 amino acids. The chain's CDR3 is CSARMASGNETQYF. In DNA, the CDR3 is TGCAGTGCTAGAATGGCTAGCGGGAATGAGACCCAGTACTTC.

This clonotype has at least ten counts. In DNA, the CDR3 is TGTGCCAGCAGTTCTCCTAGCGGGATTGGTTACGAGCAGTACTTC. It specifies CASSSPSGIGYEQYF. The V and J genes are TRBV12-3 or TRBV12-4 and TRBJ2-7; 9 nucleotides agree with TRBD2. This CDR3 region has 15 residues. Trimming took 4 bases from V and 4 from J; bases not matched to a gene: 8.